This T cell receptor beta chain was retrieved from a study of blood T cell repertoires in COVID-19. Study in general: The samples span acute and convalescent COVID-19 from the United States, Italy and Spain. PBMCs, B-cell-depleted T cells, or T cells provided the cDNA or gDNA that made up the material.

In the original analysis: How many nucleated cells were present was estimated from reference gene primer amplification. The repertoire was sequenced with immunoSEQ multiplex PCR; TCRdb's copy has only in-frame clones and lacks some. D and trimming were read from the DNA, whereas the V and J calls and clone size are those reported in that table. The sample holds some 380,000 clones, 81% seen once. This clonotype originated in a human donor with acute or convalescent COVID-19. The donor label of this sample is uncertain. Specimen: peripheral blood.

The DNA of the CDR3 is TGTGCCAGCTCACCTTACAGGGGGCGGTCGAATCAGCCCCAGCATTTT. This gives the protein CASSPYRGRSNQPQHF. The chain couples TRBV18 to TRBJ1-5, with 9 bases that match TRBD1. J was trimmed by 4 bases and V by 3 bases; bases with no gene match: 7. Germline V gives CDR1 KGHSH, CDR2 LQKENI. The CDR3 consists of 16 residues.